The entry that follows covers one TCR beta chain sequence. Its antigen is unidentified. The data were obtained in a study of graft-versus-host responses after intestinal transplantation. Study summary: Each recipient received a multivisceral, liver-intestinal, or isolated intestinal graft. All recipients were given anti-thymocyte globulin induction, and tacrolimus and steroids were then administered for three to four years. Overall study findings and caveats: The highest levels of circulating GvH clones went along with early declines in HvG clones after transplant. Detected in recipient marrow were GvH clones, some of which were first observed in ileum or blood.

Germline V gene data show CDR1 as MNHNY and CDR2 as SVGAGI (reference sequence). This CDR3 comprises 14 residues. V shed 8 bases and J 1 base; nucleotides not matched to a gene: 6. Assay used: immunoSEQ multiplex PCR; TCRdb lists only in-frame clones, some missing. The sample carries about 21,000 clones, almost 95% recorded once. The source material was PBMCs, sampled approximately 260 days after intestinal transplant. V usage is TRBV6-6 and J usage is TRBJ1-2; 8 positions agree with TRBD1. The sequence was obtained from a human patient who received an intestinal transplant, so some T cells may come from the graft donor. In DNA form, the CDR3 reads TGTGCCAGCGGGGACAGGCCGGTTAACTATGGCTACACCTTC. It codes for CASGDRPVNYGYTF.